The sequence of this T cell receptor beta chain was determined in a study of shared clonotypes between healthy human individuals. General observations from the study: Represented diversity (both genetic and exposure-history) was limited by the small number of donors. The generation probabilities recorded for non-shared clonotypes fell below those of clonotypes shared by all four donors.

Concerning this clone itself: What it recognizes is unknown.

Sequencing was at deep level. Sorted-subset replicate PCRs used roughly 180 ng DNA, around 27,000 T cell genomes. TCRdb's table, derived via immunoSEQ multiplex PCR, lists solely in-frame clones and lacks some. The sample includes 1.5 million to 2.5 million clones, approximately 95% of them seen just once. It was CD45RO-negative cells, positively selected for CCR7, that made up naive CD8 cells, with terminally differentiated effector memory CD45RA+ cells excluded. Sample: naive CD8+ T cells sorted from blood. The TCR comes from a man between 18 and 35 years old in good health.

The CDR3 DNA sequence: TGTGCCAGCAGCCCTCAGGGAACAGTTCATGGCTACACCTTC. Translation gives CASSPQGTVHGYTF. This chain links TRBV27 with TRBJ1-2; D is perhaps TRBD1 (5 bases). CDR3 size: 14 residues. Germline V gene sequence: CDR1 MNHEY, CDR2 SMNVEV (reference sequence). V was trimmed by 6 bases and J by 6 bases, leaving 17 bases between them.